This record looks at one T cell receptor (beta chain) sequence and its context. This clone was seen repeatedly, ten times or more. No cognate antigen has been identified for it. Base-call qualities are not available, and no considerably larger clone is one nucleotide away. The source of the sample is a study of metastatic and nonmetastatic thyroid tumors (dated by TCRdb to 2018 to 2021). In the study overall: The researchers compared repertoires between peripheral blood samples and tumor or nodule tissue samples from patients with malignant or benign thyroid disease. Broad study findings and their caveats: In both blood and tumor samples, TCR beta diversity was reported to be significantly higher in malignant tumors than in benign nodules.

Libraries were made using PCR. Reads for this sample came from an Illumina HiSeq 4000. High-throughput sequencing was used to profile the CDR3 region of the TCR beta-chain in every patient. Per the source publication's procedure: A classifier to discriminate distant-metastatic papillary thyroid cancer patients was built from CDR3 differences across clinicopathological groups. Repertoire diversity was assessed with the Shannon index, and tumor-blood repertoire similarity with the Morisita-Horn index. TCRdb reanalyzed the raw reads on its own, using fastp at Q25 for trimming and MiXCR for clone calling, and kept in-frame beta chains. TCRdb, rather than the study authors, made the V and J calls. This sample comprises 12,000 to 15,000 clones, 25% of them detected only once. The ten largest clonotypes hold approximately 11% of the sample. CDR1 and CDR2 are read off the germline V gene as SQVTM and ANQGSEA. The CDR3 holds 13 amino acids from the cysteine to the phenylalanine. Here the CDR3 DNA is all that survives: 39 bases in frame from base 1. V drops 2 bases and J drops 7 bases, leaving 14 bases in between.

Before undergoing thyroid surgery, none of the patients had been given any kind of treatment. Patient clinical samples collected from 2012 to 2018 were retrospectively analysed using T-cell receptor beta sequencing. In this chain, TRBV29-1 is recombined with TRBJ1-1; a tentative D call is TRBD1 (6 bases match). Input material: tumor tissue. The sequence was collected from a female donor with papillary thyroid cancer or a benign thyroid nodule (not recorded which). Some clones in this sample may be carry-over from other donors' samples. The sequenced DNA is TGCAGCGTTGAATCGCAGGGGCGTCGTGAAGCTTTCTTT. This yields the protein CSVESQGRREAFF.